The clone carrying this T cell receptor (beta chain) was picked up many times. The antigen is not known. The CDR3 runs to 13 residues. Germline V gives CDR1 SEHNR, CDR2 FQNEAQ (reference sequence). With 5 bases removed from V and 1 base from J, the gap between germline ends came to 8 bases. This sample was taken from a study of T-cell reconstitution after alpha-beta-depleted transplantation in children. Overall study findings and caveats: For some patients, TCRbeta diversity was high at day 60 because of recipient T cells and thymic progenitors that survived. About two months after transplant, alpha-beta T cells reportedly came from several hundred expanded graft clones. A year post-transplant, T-cell counts and diversity derived mostly from newly produced T cells.

Unique molecular identifiers were used to barcode this TCRbeta library. TCRdb processed the PCR reads anew with MiXCR; each CDR3 protein has one entry. The sample comprises around 450,000 distinct CDR3 sequences, 10% to 13% of which are singletons, and about 2% rests with the top ten. The rearrangement joins TRBV7-9 to TRBJ2-5, with D unclear. This clonotype was obtained from a child under 10 years old with inherited bone marrow failure, due to receive a stem cell transplant. Specimen: PBMCs, collected before TCRalphabeta/CD19-depleted stem cell transplant. CDR3: CASSRILQETQYF. The DNA for the CDR3 is TGTGCCAGCAGCCGGATCCTCCAAGAGACCCAGTACTTC.